This T cell receptor beta chain was recorded in a study of blood T cells in healthy people across ages. It was with a sample-barcoded 5' primer and a J-beta primer mix that a second PCR of roughly 7 to 12 cycles was run. TCRdb itself ran the 5' RACE reads through MiXCR, one entry per CDR3 protein. The sample contains a few hundred thousand distinct CDR3 sequences, 27% of which appear only once. The donors, all healthy, were Caucasians living in Russia, aged roughly 6 to 100. The sample was blood. The receptor was isolated from a woman aged 70 to 79 in good health.

This CDR3 is CASKTGTPGTEAFF. CDR3 sequence (DNA): TGTGCCAGCAAAACCGGGACCCCGGGCACTGAAGCTTTCTTT. This chain connects TRBV27 to TRBJ1-1; TRBD1 might be the D (5 bases). V lost 7 bases, J lost 4 bases, and 16 bases lay in between. Germline V CDR1 and CDR2: MNHEY, SMNVEV (reference sequence). The length of the CDR3 is 14 residues.